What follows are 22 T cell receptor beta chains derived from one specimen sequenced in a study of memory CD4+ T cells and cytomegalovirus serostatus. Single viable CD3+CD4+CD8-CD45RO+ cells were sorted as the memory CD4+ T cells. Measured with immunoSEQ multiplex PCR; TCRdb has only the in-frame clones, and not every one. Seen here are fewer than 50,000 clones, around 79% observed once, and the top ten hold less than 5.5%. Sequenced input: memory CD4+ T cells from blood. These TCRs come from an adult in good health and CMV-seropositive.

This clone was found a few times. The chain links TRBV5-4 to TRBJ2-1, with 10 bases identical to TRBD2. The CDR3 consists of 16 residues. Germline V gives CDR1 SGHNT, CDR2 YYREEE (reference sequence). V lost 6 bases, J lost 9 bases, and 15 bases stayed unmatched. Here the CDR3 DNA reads TGTGCCAGCAAGTACGGGGCTAGCGGGAGTCGCGCTGAGCAGTTCTTC. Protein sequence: CASKYGASGSRAEQFF.

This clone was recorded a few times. The DNA of the CDR3 is TGTGCCAGTACCGGATCGGGGACAGGGGGTGGACAGCCCCAGCATTTT. As protein: CASTGSGTGGGQPQHF. This chain joins TRBV19 and TRBJ1-5, with 11 bases identical to TRBD1. With 7 bases clipped from V and 7 bases from J, the junction kept 12 bases outside the gene matches. The germline V gene has CDR1 LNHDA and CDR2 SQIVND (reference sequence). The CDR3 loop spans 16 amino acids.

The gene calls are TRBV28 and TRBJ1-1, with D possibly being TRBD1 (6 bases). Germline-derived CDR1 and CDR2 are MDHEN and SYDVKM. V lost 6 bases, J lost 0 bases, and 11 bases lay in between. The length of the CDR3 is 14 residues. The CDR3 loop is CASSSQGLNTEAFF. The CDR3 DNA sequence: TGTGCCAGCAGCTCCCAGGGGTTGAACACTGAAGCTTTCTTT.

CDR3 residues: CASSQGSSGGADTQYF. The CDR3 nucleotides read TGTGCCAGCAGCCAAGGATCCAGCGGGGGGGCAGATACGCAGTATTTT. The V and J genes are TRBV4-2 and TRBJ2-3; TRBD2 agrees at 10 bases. V gave up 1 base and J gave up 4 bases; unmatched junction bases: 5. The CDR3 covers 16 residues. Germline lookup yields CDR1 LGHNA and CDR2 YNFKEQ.

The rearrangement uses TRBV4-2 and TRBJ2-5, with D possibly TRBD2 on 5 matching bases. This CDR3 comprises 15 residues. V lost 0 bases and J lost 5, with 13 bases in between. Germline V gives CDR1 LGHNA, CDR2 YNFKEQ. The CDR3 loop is CASSQESSERETQYF. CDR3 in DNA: TGTGCCAGCAGCCAAGAGAGCAGCGAGCGGGAGACCCAGTACTTC.

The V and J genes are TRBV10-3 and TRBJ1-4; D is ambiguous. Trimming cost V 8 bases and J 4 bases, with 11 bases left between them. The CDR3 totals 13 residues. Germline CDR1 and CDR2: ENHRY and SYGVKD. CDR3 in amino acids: CAISGSINEKLFF. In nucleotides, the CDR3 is TGTGCCATCTCAGGCAGTATTAATGAAAAACTGTTTTTT.

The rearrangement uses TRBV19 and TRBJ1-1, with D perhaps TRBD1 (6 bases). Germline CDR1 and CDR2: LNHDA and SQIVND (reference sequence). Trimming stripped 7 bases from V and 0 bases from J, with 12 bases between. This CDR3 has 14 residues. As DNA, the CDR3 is TGTGCCAGTAATCCGGGACATCTGAACACTGAAGCTTTCTTT. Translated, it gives CASNPGHLNTEAFF. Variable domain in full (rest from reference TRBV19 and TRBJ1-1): DGGITQSPKYLFRKEGQNVTLSCEQNLNHDAMYWYRQDPGQGLRLIYYSQIVNDFQKGDIAEGYSVSREKKESFPLTVTSAQKNPTAFYLCASNPGHLNTEAFFGQGTRLTVV.

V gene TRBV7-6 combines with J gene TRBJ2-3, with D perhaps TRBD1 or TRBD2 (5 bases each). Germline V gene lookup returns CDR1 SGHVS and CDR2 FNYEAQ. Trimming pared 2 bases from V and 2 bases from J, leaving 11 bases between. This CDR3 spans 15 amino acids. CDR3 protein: CASSLIGAFTDTQYF. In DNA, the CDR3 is TGTGCCAGCAGCTTAATCGGGGCCTTCACAGATACGCAGTATTTT.

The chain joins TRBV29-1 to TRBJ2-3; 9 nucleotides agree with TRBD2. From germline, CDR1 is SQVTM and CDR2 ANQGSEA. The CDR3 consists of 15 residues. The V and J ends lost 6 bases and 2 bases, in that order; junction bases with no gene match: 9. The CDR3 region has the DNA TGCAGCGTCGGGGGACTAGCTGGCCCCACAGATACGCAGTATTTT. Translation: CSVGGLAGPTDTQYF.

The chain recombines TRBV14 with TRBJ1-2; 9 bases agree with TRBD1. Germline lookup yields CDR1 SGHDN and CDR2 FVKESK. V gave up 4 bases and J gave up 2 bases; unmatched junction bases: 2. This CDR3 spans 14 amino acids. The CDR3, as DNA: TGTGCCAGCAGCCCGGGGACAGGGAACTATGGCTACACCTTC. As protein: CASSPGTGNYGYTF. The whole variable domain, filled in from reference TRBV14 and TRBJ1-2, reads EAGVTQFPSHSVIEKGQTVTLRCDPISGHDNLYWYRRVMGKEIKFLLHFVKESKQDESGMPNNRFLAERTGGTYSTLKVQPAELEDSGVYFCASSPGTGNYGYTFGSGTRLTVV.

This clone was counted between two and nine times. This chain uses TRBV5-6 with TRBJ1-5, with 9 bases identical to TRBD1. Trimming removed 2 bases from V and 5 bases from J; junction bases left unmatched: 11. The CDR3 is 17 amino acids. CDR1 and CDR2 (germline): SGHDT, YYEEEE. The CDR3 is CASSLYAGTGLYQPQHF. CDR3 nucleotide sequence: TGTGCCAGCAGCTTATACGCCGGGACAGGGCTCTATCAGCCCCAGCATTTT.

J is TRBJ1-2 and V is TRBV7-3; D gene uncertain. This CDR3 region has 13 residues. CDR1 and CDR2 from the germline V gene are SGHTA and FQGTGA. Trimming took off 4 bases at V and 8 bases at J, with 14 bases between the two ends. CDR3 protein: CASSSPGIRGYTF. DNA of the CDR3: TGTGCCAGCAGCTCGCCGGGCATCCGGGGCTACACCTTC. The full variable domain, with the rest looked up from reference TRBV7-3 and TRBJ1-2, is GAGVSQTPSNKVTEKGKYVELRCDPISGHTALYWYRQSLGQGPEFLIYFQGTGAADDSGLPNDRFFAVRPEGSVSTLKIQRTERGDSAVYLCASSSPGIRGYTFGSGTRLTVV.

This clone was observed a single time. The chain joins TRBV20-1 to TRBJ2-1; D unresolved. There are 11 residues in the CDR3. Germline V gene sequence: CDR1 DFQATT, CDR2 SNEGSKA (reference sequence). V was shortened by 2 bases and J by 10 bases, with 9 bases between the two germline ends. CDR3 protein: CSARNLGEQFF. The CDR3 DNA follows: TGCAGTGCTAGAAACTTAGGGGAGCAGTTCTTC.

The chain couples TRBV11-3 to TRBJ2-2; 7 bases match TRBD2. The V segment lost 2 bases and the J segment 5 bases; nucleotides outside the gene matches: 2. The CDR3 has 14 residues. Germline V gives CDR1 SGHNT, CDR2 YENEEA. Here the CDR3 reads CASSLQGGTGELFF. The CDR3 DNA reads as TGTGCCAGCAGCTTACAGGGAGGGACCGGGGAGCTGTTTTTT.

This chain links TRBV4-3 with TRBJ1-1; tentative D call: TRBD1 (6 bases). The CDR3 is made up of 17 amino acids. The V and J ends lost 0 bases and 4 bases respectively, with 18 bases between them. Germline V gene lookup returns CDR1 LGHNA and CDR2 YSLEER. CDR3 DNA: TGCGCCAGCAGCCAAGATGTTCGTTTCAGGGGTACCACTGAAGCTTTCTTT. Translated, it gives CASSQDVRFRGTTEAFF.

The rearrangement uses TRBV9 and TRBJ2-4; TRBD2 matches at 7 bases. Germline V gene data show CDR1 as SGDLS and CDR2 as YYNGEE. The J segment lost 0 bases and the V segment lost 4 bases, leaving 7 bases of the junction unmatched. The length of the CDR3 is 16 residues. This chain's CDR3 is CASSRGEGAAKNIQYF. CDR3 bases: TGTGCCAGCAGCAGAGGGGAGGGAGCAGCCAAAAACATTCAGTACTTC.

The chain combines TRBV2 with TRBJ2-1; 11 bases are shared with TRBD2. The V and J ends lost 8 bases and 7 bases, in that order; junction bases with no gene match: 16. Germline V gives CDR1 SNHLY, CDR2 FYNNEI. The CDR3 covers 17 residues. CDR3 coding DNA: TGTGCCAGCCTTCTTCGGCTAGCGGGGGGCCCCTTAAATGAGCAGTTCTTC. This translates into CASLLRLAGGPLNEQFF.

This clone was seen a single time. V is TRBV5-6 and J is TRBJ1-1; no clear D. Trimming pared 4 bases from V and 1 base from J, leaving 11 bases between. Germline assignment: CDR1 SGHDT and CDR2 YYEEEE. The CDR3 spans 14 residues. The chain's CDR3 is CASSPRPWNTEAFF. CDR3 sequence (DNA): TGTGCCAGCAGCCCCCGACCCTGGAACACTGAAGCTTTCTTT.

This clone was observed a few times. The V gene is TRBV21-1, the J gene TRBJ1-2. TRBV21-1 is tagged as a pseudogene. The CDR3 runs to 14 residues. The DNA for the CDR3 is TGTGCCAGCAGCCCCGTAGCGTTGAACTATGGCTACACCTTC. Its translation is CASSPVALNYGYTF.

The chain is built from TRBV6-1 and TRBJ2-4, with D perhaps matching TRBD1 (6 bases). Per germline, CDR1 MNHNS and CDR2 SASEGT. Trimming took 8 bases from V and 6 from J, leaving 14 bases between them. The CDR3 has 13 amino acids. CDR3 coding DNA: TGTGCCAGCGGAAGCCTGGACAGAAACATTCAGTACTTC. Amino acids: CASGSLDRNIQYF.

For the CDR3, the DNA is TGTGCCAGCACCCTGTCCCTTGAATTAGGCTACACCTTC. Its protein is CASTLSLELGYTF. The rearrangement links TRBV7-8 to TRBJ1-2; D call uncertain. CDR3 size: 13 residues. Per germline, CDR1 SGHVS and CDR2 FQNEAQ. Trimming cost V 7 bases and J 8 bases, with 17 bases left between them.

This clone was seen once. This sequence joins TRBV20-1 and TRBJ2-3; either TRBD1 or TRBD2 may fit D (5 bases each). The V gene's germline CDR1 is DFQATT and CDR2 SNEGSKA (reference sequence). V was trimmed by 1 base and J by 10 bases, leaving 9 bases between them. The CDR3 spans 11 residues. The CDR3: CSARAGTPQYF. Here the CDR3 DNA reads TGCAGTGCTAGAGCCGGGACCCCGCAGTATTTT.